Below are 16 T cell receptor beta chains sequenced from a single sample in a study of beta chain features in type 1 diabetes. The isolated RNA, all of it, was reverse transcribed, so expressed TCRB transcripts were what got sequenced. TCRdb's copy holds only in-frame clones and misses some; the assay was immunoSEQ multiplex PCR. The profile shows hundreds of thousands of clones, around 7.6% of them singletons. Sample: central memory CD4+ T cells from blood. The origin of the receptors is a woman under 30 in good health.

This clone was seen repeatedly, ten times or more. This chain uses TRBV6-1 with TRBJ2-1; tentative D call: TRBD1 (6 bases). Germline V gene lookup returns CDR1 MNHNS and CDR2 SASEGT. Deletions cut 6 bases from V and 10 bases from J, with 13 bases between. The CDR3 extends over 12 amino acids. CDR3 loop: CASRVQGVEQFF. CDR3 in DNA: TGTGCCAGCAGAGTACAGGGAGTGGAGCAGTTCTTC.

The chain joins TRBV7-2 to TRBJ2-5; 8 bases fit TRBD2. Germline values: CDR1 SGHTA, CDR2 FQGNSA. With V trimmed by 6 bases and J by 0 bases, 9 bases remained unmatched. The CDR3 has 16 residues. The CDR3 region is CASRRDLAGDQETQYF. The CDR3 region has the DNA TGTGCCAGCAGGCGTGACCTAGCGGGCGACCAAGAGACCCAGTACTTC.

This clone was counted only a few times. The rearrangement uses TRBV7-9 and TRBJ1-4; tentatively, D is TRBD1 (5 bases). Trimming pared 5 bases from V and 4 bases from J, leaving 17 bases between. CDR3 length: 16 amino acids. Germline assignment: CDR1 SEHNR and CDR2 FQNEAQ (reference sequence). CDR3 DNA sequence: TGTGCCAGCAGCCAGATCAGAGGGACCAATAATGAAAAACTGTTTTTT. It translates to CASSQIRGTNNEKLFF.

This clone has more than one count but fewer than ten. The gene calls are TRBV7-8 and TRBJ2-1; 12 bases agree with TRBD2. V trimming: 6 bases; J trimming: 8 bases; junction bases outside the gene matches: 11. CDR1 is SGHVS, CDR2 FQNEAQ, per germline. The length of the CDR3 is 16 residues. The chain's CDR3 is CASSRVASGRAHEQFF. CDR3 bases: TGTGCCAGCAGTCGAGTTGCTAGCGGGAGGGCCCATGAGCAGTTCTTC.

This clone turned up a few times. The chain employs TRBV18 and TRBJ2-5; D perhaps matches TRBD1 (5 bases). V lost 3 bases, J lost 4 bases, and 9 bases lay in between. The CDR3 extends over 13 amino acids. Germline CDR1 KGHSH, CDR2 LQKENI. The CDR3 region is CASSPGQRETQYF. The CDR3 DNA sequence: TGTGCCAGCTCACCGGGGCAACGAGAGACCCAGTACTTC.

The chain recombines TRBV27 with TRBJ2-5; 9 nucleotides match TRBD1. The assigned J gene may be wrong: the sequence end matches TRBJ2-7 better. The germline gives CDR1 MNHEY, CDR2 SMNVEV (reference sequence). CDR3 length: 15 amino acids. CDR3 sequence: CASSLKDRGTYEQYF. The CDR3 DNA reads TGTGCCAGCAGTTTAAAGGACAGGGGTACCTACGAGCAGTACTTC.

A few counts support this clone. V gene TRBV4-3 combines with J gene TRBJ1-4; 8 positions match TRBD1. The CDR3 is 14 amino acids. V trimming: 4 bases; J trimming: 6 bases; junction bases outside the gene matches: 4. CDR1 and CDR2 (germline): LGHNA, YSLEER. The CDR3 bases are TGCGCCAGCAGCCGGACAGGGTTAGATGAAAAACTGTTTTTT. Translation: CASSRTGLDEKLFF.

This clone has just a few counts. The sample holds other DNA sequences that translate to the same CDR3. The chain employs TRBV28 and TRBJ2-3; D remains ambiguous. Germline-derived CDR1 and CDR2 are MDHEN and SYDVKM. V shed 3 bases and J shed 0 bases, with 4 bases lying between them. The CDR3 loop spans 13 amino acids. The CDR3 coding sequence is TGTGCCAGCAGTTTGAGCAGCACAGATACGCAGTATTTT. It is translated as CASSLSSTDTQYF.

The gene calls are TRBV7-2 and TRBJ2-3; 7 bases fit TRBD2. The length of the CDR3 is 18 residues. CDR1 SGHTA and CDR2 FQGNSA come from the germline V gene. The V and J ends lost 5 bases and 3 bases, in that order; junction bases with no gene match: 17. CDR3 nucleotide sequence: TGTGCCAGCAGCCCATCTACCCCGAGGGGTAGCGGGACAGATACGCAGTATTTT. Protein product: CASSPSTPRGSGTDTQYF.

In its sample, this clone was seen a few times. The rearrangement joins TRBV18 to TRBJ2-1; 11 bases agree with TRBD2. Germline V gene data show CDR1 as KGHSH and CDR2 as LQKENI. The CDR3 runs to 17 residues. The V gene end was trimmed by 1 base and the J gene end by 2 bases; junction bases not matched to a gene: 4. Here the CDR3 reads CASSPQLAGGTYNEQFF. Here the CDR3 DNA reads TGTGCCAGCTCACCACAGCTAGCGGGAGGAACCTACAATGAGCAGTTCTTC. The whole variable domain, remainder taken from reference TRBV18 and TRBJ2-1, is NAGVMQNPRHLVRRRGQEARLRCSPMKGHSHVYWYRQLPEEGLKFMVYLQKENIIDESGMPKERFSAEFPKEGPSILRIQQVVRGDSAAYFCASSPQLAGGTYNEQFFGPGTRLTVL.

A few counts support this clone. This rearrangement joins TRBV29-1 to TRBJ1-2, with TRBD1 matching 7 bases. Per germline, CDR1 SQVTM and CDR2 ANQGSEA. V lost 3 bases, J lost 8 bases, and 9 bases stayed unmatched. The CDR3 covers 13 residues. CDR3 protein: CSVETDDRVGYTF. Here the CDR3 DNA reads TGCAGCGTTGAGACCGATGACAGGGTGGGCTACACCTTC.

This clone was seen many times. The DNA of the CDR3 is TGTGCCAGCAGCCACCAGACGGCAGGGTCCCGCCAAGAGACCCAGTACTTC. It is translated as CASSHQTAGSRQETQYF. The chain uses TRBV11-2 and TRBJ2-5, with D possibly TRBD1 on 5 matching bases. The CDR3 has 17 amino acids. V lost 5 bases to trimming and J lost 1 base, with 20 bases between them. Germline V CDR1 and CDR2: SGHAT, FQNNGV.

Only a few counts were recorded for this clone. The V gene is TRBV7-3, the J gene TRBJ2-5, with 10 bases lining up with TRBD2. The CDR3 has 15 residues. J was trimmed by 3 bases and V by 5 bases; bases with no gene match: 6. Per the germline V gene, CDR1 is SGHTA and CDR2 is FQGTGA. This chain's CDR3 is CASSRAGGLEETQYF. CDR3 DNA: TGTGCCAGCAGCCGAGCGGGAGGGCTGGAAGAGACCCAGTACTTC.

The chain recombines TRBV7-2 with TRBJ2-3, with D unclear. Germline CDR1 SGHTA, CDR2 FQGNSA. The CDR3 consists of 12 residues. Trimming stripped 5 bases from V and 4 bases from J, with 7 bases between. This CDR3 reads CASSQTADTQYF. For the CDR3, the DNA is TGTGCCAGCAGCCAAACGGCAGATACGCAGTATTTT.

This clone was detected a few times. This chain joins TRBV19 and TRBJ2-5, with 8 positions matching TRBD2. Germline CDR1 and CDR2: LNHDA and SQIVND (reference sequence). V was pared by 9 bases and J by 0 bases, with 3 bases of the junction left unmatched. This CDR3 spans 13 amino acids. CDR3 DNA sequence: TGTGCCAGCCGGCGGGAGGACCAAGAGACCCAGTACTTC. Its translation is CASRREDQETQYF.

CDR3 DNA: TGTGCCAGCATTACTAGAAGCTCCTACAATGAGCAGTTCTTC. This encodes CASITRSSYNEQFF. This rearrangement joins TRBV6-1 to TRBJ2-1; a possible D gene is TRBD2 (5 bases). Germline V gene lookup returns CDR1 MNHNS and CDR2 SASEGT. This CDR3 spans 14 amino acids. V dropped 7 bases and J dropped 0 bases, with 10 bases sitting between them.